This T cell receptor (beta chain) stems from a study of blood T cell repertoires in COVID-19 (dated by TCRdb to the early 2020s). Describing the broader study: Samples covering the acute and convalescent phases of COVID-19 were provided by collaborators in the United States, Italy and Spain. The material from the prospective study consisted of cDNA or gDNA derived from T cells, B-cell-depleted T cells, or PBMCs. Deeply sampled blood TCRbeta repertoires from subjects exposed to, actively infected with, or recovered from COVID-19 were included in the dataset. The repertoires were made available in a free public database intended to serve as a resource for research on the immune response to SARS-CoV-2. Samples came from the ongoing ImmuneRACE study (first 160 participants) plus 1,254 subjects from 6 global collaborators. Sample metadata almost always included a de-identified subject ID, COVID-19 status, age in years and sex. HLA class I and class II types, where available, came from metadata supplied by the sample provider rather than from assay-based typing. Broad study findings and their caveats: Clinical and demographic metadata were provided uncurated, with the amount varying by source and participant.

TCRbeta CDR3 regions were amplified from genomic DNA using the immunoSEQ Assay, a bias-controlled multiplex PCR. The original pipeline was this. Nucleated cell counts per sample were estimated from amplification of reference gene primers within the assay. To quantify the absolute abundance of each unique TCRbeta CDR3 rearrangement, sequence reads were collapsed and filtered. For each sample, productive Simpson clonality was calculated by taking the square root of Simpson's diversity index across productive rearrangements. This immuneACCESS table, as held by TCRdb, lists in-frame sequences with V and J called but not all clones. Of the missing ones, under half trace to an unresolved V gene in checked studies; the others have no known cause. V and J calls and clone size are as listed in that table; D and trimming were resolved from the DNA. The sample has 150,000 to 200,000 clones on record, 60% to 85% of them singletons. The ten biggest clones cover around 8.1% of the sample.

The germline V gene sets CDR1 to SGHRS and CDR2 to YFSETQ. The CDR3 measures 15 amino acids from cysteine to phenylalanine. The kept DNA is CDR3 alone, 45 bases in frame from the first base. From V the trimming removes 4 bases and from J it removes 6 bases, while the gene matches leave 8 bases of the junction unaccounted for. As regards this clone: The target of this receptor is not known. No much larger clonotype is one base removed from it; base qualities were not supplied.

The collaborating institutions used their own protocols to collect whole blood in K2EDTA tubes. Collaborator samples were shipped for TCRbeta analysis as frozen whole blood, isolated PBMCs, or DNA extracted from either sample type. This receptor was taken from a woman in her 50s with active or convalescent COVID-19. The sequenced material came from peripheral blood. The chain is assembled from TRBV5-1 and TRBJ2-3; 10 of the junction bases match TRBD1. CDR3 region: CASSPGTGVPDTQYF. In nucleotide form, the sequence is TGCGCCAGCAGCCCCGGGACAGGGGTCCCGGATACGCAGTATTTT.